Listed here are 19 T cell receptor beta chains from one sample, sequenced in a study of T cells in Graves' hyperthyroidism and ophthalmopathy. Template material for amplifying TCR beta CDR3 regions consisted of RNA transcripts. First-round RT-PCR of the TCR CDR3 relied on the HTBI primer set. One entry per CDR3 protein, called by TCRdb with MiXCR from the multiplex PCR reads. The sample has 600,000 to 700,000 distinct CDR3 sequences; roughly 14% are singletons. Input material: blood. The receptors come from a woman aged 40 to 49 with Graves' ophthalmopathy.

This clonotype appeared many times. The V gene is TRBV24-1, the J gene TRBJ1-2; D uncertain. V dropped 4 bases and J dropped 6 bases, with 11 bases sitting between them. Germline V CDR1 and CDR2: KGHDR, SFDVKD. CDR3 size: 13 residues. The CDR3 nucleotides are TGTGCCACCAGTGACCCTGGGTCCGATGGCTACACCTTC. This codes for CATSDPGSDGYTF.

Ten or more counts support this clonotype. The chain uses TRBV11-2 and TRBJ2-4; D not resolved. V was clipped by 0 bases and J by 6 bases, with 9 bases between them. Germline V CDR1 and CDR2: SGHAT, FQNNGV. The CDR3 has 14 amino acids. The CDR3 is CASSLDRARNIQYF. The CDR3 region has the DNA TGTGCCAGCAGCTTAGATAGGGCCCGAAACATTCAGTACTTC.

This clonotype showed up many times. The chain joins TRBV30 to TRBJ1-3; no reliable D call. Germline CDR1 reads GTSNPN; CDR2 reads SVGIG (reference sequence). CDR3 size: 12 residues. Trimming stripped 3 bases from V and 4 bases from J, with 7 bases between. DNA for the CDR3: TGTGCCTGGAGCCTAGGGGGAAACACCATATATTTT. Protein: CAWSLGGNTIYF.

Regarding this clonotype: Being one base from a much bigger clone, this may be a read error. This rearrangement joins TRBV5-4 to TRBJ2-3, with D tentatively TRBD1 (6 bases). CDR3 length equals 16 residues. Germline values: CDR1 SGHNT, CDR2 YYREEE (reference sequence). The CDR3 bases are TGTGCCAGCATCTTGTGGGGCACAGGGCGCACAGATACGCAGTATTTT. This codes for CASILWGTGRTDTQYF.

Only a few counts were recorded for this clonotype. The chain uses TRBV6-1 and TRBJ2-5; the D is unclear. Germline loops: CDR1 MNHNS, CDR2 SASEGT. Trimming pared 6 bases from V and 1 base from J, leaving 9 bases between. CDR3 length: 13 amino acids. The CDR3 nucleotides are TGTGCCAGCAGGGGCTGGCGCCAAGAGACCCAGTACTTC. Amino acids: CASRGWRQETQYF.

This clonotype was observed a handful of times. Written as DNA, the CDR3 is TGTGCCAGCAGCGCAATCAGCACCACAAGAATATTTCAGTACTTC. It yields the protein CASSAISTTRIFQYF. V is TRBV12-3 or TRBV12-4 and J is TRBJ2-4, with no clear D. V was cut by 6 bases and J by 11 bases, with 23 bases left in between. The CDR3 extends over 15 amino acids.

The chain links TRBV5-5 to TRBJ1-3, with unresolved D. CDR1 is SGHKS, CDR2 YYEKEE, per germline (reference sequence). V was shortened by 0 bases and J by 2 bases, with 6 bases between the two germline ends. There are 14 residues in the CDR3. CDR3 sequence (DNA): TGTGCCAGCAGCTTGGTAGATACTGGAAACACCATATATTTT. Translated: CASSLVDTGNTIYF.

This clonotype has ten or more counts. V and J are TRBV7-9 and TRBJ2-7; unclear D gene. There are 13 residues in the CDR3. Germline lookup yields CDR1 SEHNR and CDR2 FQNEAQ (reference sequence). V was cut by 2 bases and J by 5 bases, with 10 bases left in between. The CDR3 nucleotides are TGTGCCAGCAGCTTATCTCTCGCCAACGAGCAGTACTTC. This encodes CASSLSLANEQYF.

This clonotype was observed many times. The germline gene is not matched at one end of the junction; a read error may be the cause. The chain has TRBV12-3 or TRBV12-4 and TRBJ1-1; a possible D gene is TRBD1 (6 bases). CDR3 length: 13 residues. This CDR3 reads CASSLATGTGAFF. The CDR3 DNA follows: TGTGCCAGCAGTCTGGCCACAGGGACTGGAGCTTTCTTT.

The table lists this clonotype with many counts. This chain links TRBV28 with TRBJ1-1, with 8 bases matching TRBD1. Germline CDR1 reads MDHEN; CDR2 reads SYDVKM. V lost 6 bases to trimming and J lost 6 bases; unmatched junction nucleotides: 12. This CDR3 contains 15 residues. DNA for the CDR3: TGTGCCAGCAGCGGTGGACAGGGTTTAGCATCTGAAGCTTTCTTT. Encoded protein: CASSGGQGLASEAFF.

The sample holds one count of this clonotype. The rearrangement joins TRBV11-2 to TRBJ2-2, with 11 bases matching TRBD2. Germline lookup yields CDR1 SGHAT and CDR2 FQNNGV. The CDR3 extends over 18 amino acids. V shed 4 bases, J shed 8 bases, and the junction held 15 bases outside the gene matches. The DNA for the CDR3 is TGTGCCAGCAGCTCAAGCACTAGCGGGAGAAGGGTGTCAGGGGAGCTGTTTTTT. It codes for CASSSSTSGRRVSGELFF.

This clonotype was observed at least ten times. The CDR3 here is CASRRTGGFEQYF. The CDR3 DNA reads as TGTGCCAGCAGACGGACAGGGGGCTTCGAGCAGTACTTC. The chain uses TRBV7-8 and TRBJ2-7, with 11 bases lining up with TRBD1. V lost 6 bases, J lost 6 bases, and 4 bases stayed unmatched. Germline CDR1 and CDR2: SGHVS and FQNEAQ. This CDR3 has 13 amino acids.

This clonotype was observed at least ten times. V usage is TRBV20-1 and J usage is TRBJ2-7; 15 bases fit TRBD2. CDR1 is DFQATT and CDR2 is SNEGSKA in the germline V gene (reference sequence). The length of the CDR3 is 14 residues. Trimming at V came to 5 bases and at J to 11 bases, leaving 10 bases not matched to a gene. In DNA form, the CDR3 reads TGCAGTGCTGCTCCGGGACTAGCGGGAGGTGGGAAGTACTTC. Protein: CSAAPGLAGGGKYF.

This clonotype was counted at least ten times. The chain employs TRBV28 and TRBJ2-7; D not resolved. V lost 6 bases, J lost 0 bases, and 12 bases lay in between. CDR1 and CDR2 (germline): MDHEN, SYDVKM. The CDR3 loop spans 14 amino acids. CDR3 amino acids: CASRESGRSYEQYF. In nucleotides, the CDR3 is TGTGCCAGCAGGGAATCCGGCCGCTCCTACGAGCAGTACTTC.

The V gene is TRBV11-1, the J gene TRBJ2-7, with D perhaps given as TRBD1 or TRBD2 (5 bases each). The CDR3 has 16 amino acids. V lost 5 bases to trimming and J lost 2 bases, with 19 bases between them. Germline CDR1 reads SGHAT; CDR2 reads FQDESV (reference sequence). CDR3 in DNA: TGTGCCAGCAGCCCCGATGAGGGACCACATGCCTACGAGCAGTACTTC. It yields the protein CASSPDEGPHAYEQYF. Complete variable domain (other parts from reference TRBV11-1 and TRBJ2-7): EAEVAQSPRYKITEKSQAVAFWCDPISGHATLYWYRQILGQGPELLVQFQDESVVDDSQLPKDRFSAERLKGVDSTLKIQPAELGDSAMYLCASSPDEGPHAYEQYFGPGTRLTVT.

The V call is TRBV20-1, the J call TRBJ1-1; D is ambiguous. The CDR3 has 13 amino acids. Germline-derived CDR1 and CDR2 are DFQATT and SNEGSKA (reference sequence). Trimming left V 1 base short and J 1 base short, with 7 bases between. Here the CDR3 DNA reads TGCAGTGCTAGAGGAATGGAGAACACTGAAGCTTTCTTT. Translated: CSARGMENTEAFF.

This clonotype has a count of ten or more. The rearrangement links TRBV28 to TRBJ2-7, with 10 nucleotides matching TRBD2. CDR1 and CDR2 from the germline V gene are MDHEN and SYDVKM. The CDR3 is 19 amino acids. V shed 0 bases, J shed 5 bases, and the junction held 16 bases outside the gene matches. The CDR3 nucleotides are TGTGCCAGCAGTTTATGGGCTAGCGGGAGTATTTTAGATCAGAACGAGCAGTACTTC. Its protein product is CASSLWASGSILDQNEQYF.

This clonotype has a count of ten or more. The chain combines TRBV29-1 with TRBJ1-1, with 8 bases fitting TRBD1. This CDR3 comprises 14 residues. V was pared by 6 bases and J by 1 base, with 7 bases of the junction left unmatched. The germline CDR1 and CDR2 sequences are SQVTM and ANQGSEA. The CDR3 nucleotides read TGCAGCGTAAGGACAGGGATGAAGAACACTGAAGCTTTCTTT. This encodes CSVRTGMKNTEAFF.

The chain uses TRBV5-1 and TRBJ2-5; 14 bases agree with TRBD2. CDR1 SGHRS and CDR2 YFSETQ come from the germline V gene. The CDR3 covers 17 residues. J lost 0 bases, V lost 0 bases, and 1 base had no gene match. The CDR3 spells CASSLGGLAGDQETQYF. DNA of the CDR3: TGCGCCAGCAGCTTGGGGGGACTAGCGGGAGACCAAGAGACCCAGTACTTC.